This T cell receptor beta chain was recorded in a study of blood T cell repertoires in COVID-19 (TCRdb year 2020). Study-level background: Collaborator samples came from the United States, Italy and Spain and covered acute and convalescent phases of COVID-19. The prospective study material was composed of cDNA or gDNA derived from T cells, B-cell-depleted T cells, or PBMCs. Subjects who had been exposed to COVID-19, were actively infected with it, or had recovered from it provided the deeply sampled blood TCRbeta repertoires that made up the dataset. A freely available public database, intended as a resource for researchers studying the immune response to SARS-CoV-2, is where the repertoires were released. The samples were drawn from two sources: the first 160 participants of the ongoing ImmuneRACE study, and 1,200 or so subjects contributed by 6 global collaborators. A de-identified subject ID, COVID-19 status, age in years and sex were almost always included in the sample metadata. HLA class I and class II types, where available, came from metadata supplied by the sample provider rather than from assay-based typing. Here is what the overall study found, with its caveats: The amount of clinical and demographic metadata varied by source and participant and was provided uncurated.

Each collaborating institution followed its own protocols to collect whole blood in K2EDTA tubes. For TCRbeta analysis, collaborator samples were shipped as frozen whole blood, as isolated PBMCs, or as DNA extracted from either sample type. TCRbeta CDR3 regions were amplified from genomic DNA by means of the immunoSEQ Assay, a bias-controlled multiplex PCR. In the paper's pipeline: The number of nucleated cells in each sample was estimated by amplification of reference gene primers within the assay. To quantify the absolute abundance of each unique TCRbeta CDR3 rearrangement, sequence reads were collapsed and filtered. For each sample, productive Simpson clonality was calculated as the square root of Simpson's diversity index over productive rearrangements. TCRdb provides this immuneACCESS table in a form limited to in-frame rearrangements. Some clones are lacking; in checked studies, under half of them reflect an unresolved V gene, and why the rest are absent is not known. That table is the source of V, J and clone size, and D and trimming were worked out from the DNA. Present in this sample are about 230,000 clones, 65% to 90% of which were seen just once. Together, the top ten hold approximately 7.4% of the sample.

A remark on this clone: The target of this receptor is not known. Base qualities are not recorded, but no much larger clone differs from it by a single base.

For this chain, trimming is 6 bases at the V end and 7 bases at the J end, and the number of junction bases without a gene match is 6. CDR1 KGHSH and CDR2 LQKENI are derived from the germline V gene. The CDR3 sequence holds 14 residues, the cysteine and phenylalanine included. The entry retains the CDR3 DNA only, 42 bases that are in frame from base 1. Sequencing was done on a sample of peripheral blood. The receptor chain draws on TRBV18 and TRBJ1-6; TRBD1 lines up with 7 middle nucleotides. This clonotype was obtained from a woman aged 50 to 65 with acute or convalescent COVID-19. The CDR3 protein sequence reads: CASSLTGDNSPLHF. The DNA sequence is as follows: TGTGCCAGCTCTCTCACAGGGGACAATTCACCCCTCCACTTT.